The 2 T cell receptor beta chains in this list originate from one sample, sequenced in a study of CXCR3-negative and CXCR3-positive naive CD8 T cells. Study-level points and caveats: For CXCR3-positive naive cells, TRB CDR3s were more hydrophobic than those of CXCR3-negative naive cells.

Each TRB cDNA library was prepared by 5' RACE (with UMI labels). TCRdb reprocessed the 5' RACE reads, keeping one entry per CDR3 protein, no DNA. The ten top clones account for approximately 0.36%, within a sample of 100,000 or so distinct CDR3 sequences. No antigen has been identified for these receptors. The sample was naive CXCR3+ CD8+ T cells from blood. Described subset: CD45RO-CCR7+CD27+CD95- naive CD8+ T cells expressing CXCR3 (TNR3+). All receptors derive from a human donor in good health. Some clones in this sample may be carry-over from other donors' samples.

The chain combines TRBV27 with TRBJ2-7; TCRdb returns TRBD1, unconfirmable since there is no DNA. The CDR3 loop spans 14 amino acids. CDR1 is MNHEY, CDR2 SMNVEV, per germline (reference sequence). This CDR3 is CASRTGESSYEQYF.

This chain joins TRBV18 and TRBJ1-1; as DNA is missing, the TRBD1 call by TCRdb cannot be tested. Germline lookup yields CDR1 KGHSH and CDR2 LQKENI. The CDR3 is 16 amino acids. The chain's CDR3 is CASSPPSEGANTEAFF.